This is a list of T cell receptor beta chains from one sample in a study of OX40 agonist ivuxolimab in advanced cancers. Sequencing used immunoSEQ multiplex PCR; TCRdb keeps in-frame clones, though not all of them. Among about 21,000 clones, 87% were seen once, and the ten largest hold 15% to 20%. The material was CD4+ or CD8+ T cells sorted from blood, obtained in a trial of the OX40 agonist ivuxolimab. The receptors stem from an adult with an advanced solid tumor such as melanoma, head and neck, liver or kidney cancer. CDR3s include the opening cysteine and the closing phenylalanine or tryptophan. The order of the fields is V gene, D gene, clone size, CDR3 length, J gene, CDR3 DNA, CDR3 protein. D genes are given only for firm matches. Rows may omit the clone size; those that give it use once, few, many or a size class.

TRBV20-1	NA	NA	11	TRBJ2-7	TGCAGTGCTAGGCAGTCCTACGAGCAGTACTTC	CSARQSYEQYF
TRBV29-1	TRBD1	NA	12	TRBJ1-1	TGCAGCGTTGAGGAAGGGGGCCGTGAAGCTTTCTTT	CSVEEGGREAFF
TRBV30	NA	once	13	TRBJ1-1	TGTGCCTGGAGTGTGGGGGGATGGACTGAAGCTTTCTTT	CAWSVGGWTEAFF
TRBV10-3	NA	once	13	TRBJ2-6	TGTGCCATGGGTCTGGCTGGGGCCAACGTCCTGACTTTC	CAMGLAGANVLTF
TRBV19	TRBD1	NA	15	TRBJ2-7	TGTGCCAGTAGTTCGACCGGGACAGGGCTTTACGAGCAGTACTTC	CASSSTGTGLYEQYF
TRBV9	NA	NA	15	TRBJ2-1	TGTGCCAGCAGCGTGGCTGGGGAAACCTACAATGAGCAGTTCTTC	CASSVAGETYNEQFF
TRBV7-9	NA	once	12	TRBJ2-3	TGTGCCAGCAGCACGACCACAGATACGCAGTATTTT	CASSTTTDTQYF
TRBV11-2	TRBD2	once	17	TRBJ2-3	TGTGCCAGCAGCCTTCCCCTGAGCGGGGGGGCGGCAGATACGCAGTATTTT	CASSLPLSGGAADTQYF
TRBV19	NA	NA	13	TRBJ1-1	TGTGCCAGTAGCGACAGGTTGAACACTGAAGCTTTCTTT	CASSDRLNTEAFF
TRBV5-1	NA	NA	15	TRBJ2-1	TGCGCCAGCAGCTTGGATGGGTGGGGGACTGGTGAGCAGTTCTTC	CASSLDGWGTGEQFF
TRBV6-4	TRBD1	NA	15	TRBJ1-4	TGTGCCAGCAGTGAGGGCAGGGGGCCTAATGAAAAACTGTTTTTT	CASSEGRGPNEKLFF
TRBV30	NA	NA	13	TRBJ2-2	TGTGCCTGGAGAGCTTTGAACACCGGGGAGCTGTTTTTT	CAWRALNTGELFF
TRBV6-5	TRBD1	once	16	TRBJ2-7	TGTGCCAGCAGTTACTCAGACAGGGAGAATCCCTACGAGCAGTACTTC	CASSYSDRENPYEQYF
TRBV21-1	NA	NA	14	TRBJ2-7	TGTGCCAGCAGCAAAAGGGCCAGATCCTACGAGCAGTACTTC	CASSKRARSYEQYF
TRBV30	NA	NA	13	TRBJ1-5	TGTGCCTGGAGCGGCGGATACAATCAGCCCCAGCATTTT	CAWSGGYNQPQHF
TRBV19	NA	NA	18	TRBJ2-6	TGTGCCAGTAGTATAGAGTTCTACAGGTACTCTGGGGCCAACGTCCTGACTTTC	CASSIEFYRYSGANVLTF
TRBV14	NA	NA	15	TRBJ1-2	TGTGCCAGCAGCCAAGATATTCCGGGACACTATGGCTACACCTTC	CASSQDIPGHYGYTF
TRBV27	TRBD1	NA	16	TRBJ1-2	TGTGCCAGCAGTTTGGCTGTCGGGGACAGGGGCGAAGGCTACACCTTC	CASSLAVGDRGEGYTF
TRBV13	NA	NA	15	TRBJ2-2	TGTGCCAGCAGCTTTCGGGGACGGGACACCGGGGAGCTGTTTTTT	CASSFRGRDTGELFF
TRBV4-1	NA	few	15	TRBJ1-1	TGCGCCAGCAGCCAAGTACCCAGTCTGGTCACTGAAGCTTTCTTT	CASSQVPSLVTEAFF
TRBV5-6	NA	NA	14	TRBJ2-7	TGTGCCAGCAGCTTTTTGGGCAGGGCCTACGAGCAGTACTTC	CASSFLGRAYEQYF
TRBV4-1	NA	NA	13	TRBJ2-1	TGCGCCAGCAGCCAAGTTGGGAGATACGAGCAGTTCTTC	CASSQVGRYEQFF
TRBV7-2	NA	NA	16	TRBJ2-7	TGTGCCAGCACCAATAAACCTCTTGGTCGCTCCTACGAGCAGTACTTC	CASTNKPLGRSYEQYF
TRBV11-2	NA	NA	16	TRBJ1-2	TGTGCCAGCAGCTTAGAAGGGAGCTTCAGGCGGTATGGCTACACCTTC	CASSLEGSFRRYGYTF
TRBV9	NA	once	14	TRBJ2-3	TGTGCCAGCAGCGTAGACGGGAGCACAGATACGCAGTATTTT	CASSVDGSTDTQYF
TRBV5-6	NA	NA	17	TRBJ2-3	TGTGCCAGCAGCTTGGTTGGTAGCGTCGGGGGCACAGATACGCAGTATTTT	CASSLVGSVGGTDTQYF
TRBV4-3	NA	NA	13	TRBJ2-1	TGCGCCAGCAGCCAAGATGCCAGGACCGAACTGTTCTTC	CASSQDARTELFF
TRBV19	TRBD1	NA	13	TRBJ2-7	TGTGCCAGTAGTATAGGACAGGGCCACGAGCAGTACTTC	CASSIGQGHEQYF
TRBV6-1	NA	medium-sized	14	TRBJ2-7	TGTGCCAGCAGATCTACCCTGGGGCTGGAAGAGCAGTACTTC	CASRSTLGLEEQYF
TRBV2	NA	NA	17	TRBJ1-1	TGTGCCAGCAGCGAACCTTGGGGCACGACAGGGAACACTGAAGCTTTCTTT	CASSEPWGTTGNTEAFF
TRBV5-6	NA	medium-sized	11	TRBJ1-1	TGTGCCTCGCACGAAGGGGTTGAAGCTTTCTTT	CASHEGVEAFF
TRBV5-6	TRBD1	once	14	TRBJ1-4	TGTGCCAGCAGCTTTGGACAGGGAGACGAAAAACTGTTTTTT	CASSFGQGDEKLFF
TRBV30	NA	once	13	TRBJ1-2	TGTGCCTGCGCTGGGGAGTGGGACTATGGCTACACCTTC	CACAGEWDYGYTF
TRBV7-3	NA	NA	15	TRBJ2-7	TGTGCCAGCAGCTTTGGTGGCGGGGAGACCTACGAGCAGTACTTC	CASSFGGGETYEQYF
TRBV5-1	NA	NA	15	TRBJ2-1	TGCGCCAGCAGCTTCAGGACGCCTAGTAACAATGAGCAGTTCTTC	CASSFRTPSNNEQFF
TRBV28	NA	NA	16	TRBJ2-2	TGTGCCAGCAGATTTATAGCTACCGCTCTCACCGGGGAGCTGTTTTTT	CASRFIATALTGELFF